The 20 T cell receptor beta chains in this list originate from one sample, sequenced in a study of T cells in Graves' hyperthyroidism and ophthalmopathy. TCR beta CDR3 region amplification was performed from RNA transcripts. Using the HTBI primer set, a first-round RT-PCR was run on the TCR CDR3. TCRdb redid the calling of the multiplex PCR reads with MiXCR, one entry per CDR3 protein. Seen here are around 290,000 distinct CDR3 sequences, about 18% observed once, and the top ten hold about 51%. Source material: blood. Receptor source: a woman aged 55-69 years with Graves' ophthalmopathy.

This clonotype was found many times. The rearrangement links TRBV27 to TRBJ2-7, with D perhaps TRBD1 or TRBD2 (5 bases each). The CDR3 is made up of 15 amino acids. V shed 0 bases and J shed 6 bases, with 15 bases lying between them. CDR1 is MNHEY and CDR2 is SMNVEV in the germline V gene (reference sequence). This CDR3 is CASSLSGVPFGEQYF. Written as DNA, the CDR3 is TGTGCCAGCAGTTTATCGGGGGTCCCCTTCGGCGAGCAGTACTTC.

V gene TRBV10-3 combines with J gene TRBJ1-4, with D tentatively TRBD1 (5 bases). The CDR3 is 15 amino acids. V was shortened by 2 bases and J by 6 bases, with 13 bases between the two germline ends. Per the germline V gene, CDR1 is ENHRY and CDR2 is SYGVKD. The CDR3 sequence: CAISEREGRYEKLFF. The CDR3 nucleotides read TGTGCCATCAGTGAGAGGGAGGGGAGATATGAAAAACTGTTTTTT.

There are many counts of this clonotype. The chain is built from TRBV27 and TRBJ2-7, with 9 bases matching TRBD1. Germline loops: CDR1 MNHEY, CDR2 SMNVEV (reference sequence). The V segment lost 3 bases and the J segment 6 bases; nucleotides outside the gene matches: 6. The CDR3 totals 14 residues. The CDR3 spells CASSLDGTGFEQYF. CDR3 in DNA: TGTGCCAGCAGTTTGGATGGGACAGGGTTCGAGCAGTACTTC.

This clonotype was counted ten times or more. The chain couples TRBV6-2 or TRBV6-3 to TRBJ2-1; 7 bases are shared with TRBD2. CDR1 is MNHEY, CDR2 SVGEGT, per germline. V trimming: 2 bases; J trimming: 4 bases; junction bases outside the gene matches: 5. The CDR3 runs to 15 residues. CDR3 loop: CASSYRASGYNEQFF. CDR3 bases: TGTGCCAGCAGTTACAGGGCTAGCGGATACAATGAGCAGTTCTTC.

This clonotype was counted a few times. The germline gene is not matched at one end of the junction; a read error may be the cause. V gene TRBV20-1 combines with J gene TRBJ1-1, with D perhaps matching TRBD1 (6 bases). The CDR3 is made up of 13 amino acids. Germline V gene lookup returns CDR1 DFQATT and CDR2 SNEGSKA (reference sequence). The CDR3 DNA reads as TGCAGTTCTAGCGGGGGGCCCAACACTGAAGCTTTCTTT. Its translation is CSSSGGPNTEAFF.

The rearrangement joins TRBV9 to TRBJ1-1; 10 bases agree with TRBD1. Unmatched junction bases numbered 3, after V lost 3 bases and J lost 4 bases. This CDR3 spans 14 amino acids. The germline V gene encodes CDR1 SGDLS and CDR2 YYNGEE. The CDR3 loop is CASSARDRGTEAFF. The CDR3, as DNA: TGTGCCAGCAGCGCCCGGGACAGGGGCACTGAAGCTTTCTTT.

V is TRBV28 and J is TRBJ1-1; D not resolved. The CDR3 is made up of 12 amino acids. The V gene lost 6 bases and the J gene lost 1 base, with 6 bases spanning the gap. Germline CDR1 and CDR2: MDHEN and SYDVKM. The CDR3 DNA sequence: TGTGCCAGCAGACTCCAGAACACTGAAGCTTTCTTT. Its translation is CASRLQNTEAFF.

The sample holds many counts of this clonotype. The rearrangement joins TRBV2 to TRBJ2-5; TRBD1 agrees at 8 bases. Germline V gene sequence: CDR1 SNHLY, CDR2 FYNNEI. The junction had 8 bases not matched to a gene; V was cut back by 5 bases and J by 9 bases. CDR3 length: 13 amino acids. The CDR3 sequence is CASSRTGRDPQYF. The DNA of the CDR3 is TGTGCCAGCAGTCGGACAGGGCGCGATCCCCAGTACTTC.

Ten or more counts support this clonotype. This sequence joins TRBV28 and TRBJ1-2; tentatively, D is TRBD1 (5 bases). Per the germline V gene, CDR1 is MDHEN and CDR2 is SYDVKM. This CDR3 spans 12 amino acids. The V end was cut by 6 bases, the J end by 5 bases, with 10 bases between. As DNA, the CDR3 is TGTGCCAGCAGCTTTAAGGGGTATGGCTACACCTTC. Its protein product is CASSFKGYGYTF.

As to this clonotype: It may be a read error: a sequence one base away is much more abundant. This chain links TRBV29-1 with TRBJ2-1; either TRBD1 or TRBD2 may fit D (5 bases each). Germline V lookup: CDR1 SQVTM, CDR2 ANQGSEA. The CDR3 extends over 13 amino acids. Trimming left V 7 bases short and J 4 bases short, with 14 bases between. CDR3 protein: CSAGPSEYNEQFF. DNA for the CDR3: TGCAGCGCGGGGCCGAGCGAATACAATGAGCAGTTCTTC.

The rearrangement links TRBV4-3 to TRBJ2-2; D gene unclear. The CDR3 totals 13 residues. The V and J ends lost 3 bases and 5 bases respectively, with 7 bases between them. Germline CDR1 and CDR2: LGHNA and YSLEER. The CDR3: CASSHRSTGELFF. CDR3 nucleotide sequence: TGCGCCAGCAGCCACCGTAGTACCGGGGAGCTGTTTTTT.

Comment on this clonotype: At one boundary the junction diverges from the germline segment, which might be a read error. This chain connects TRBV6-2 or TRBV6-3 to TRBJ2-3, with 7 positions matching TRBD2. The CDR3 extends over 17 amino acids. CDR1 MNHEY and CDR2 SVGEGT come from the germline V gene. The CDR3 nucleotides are TGTGCCAGCGGTTACGGAGAGGCTAGCGGATCCACAGATACGCAGTATTTT. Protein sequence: CASGYGEASGSTDTQYF.

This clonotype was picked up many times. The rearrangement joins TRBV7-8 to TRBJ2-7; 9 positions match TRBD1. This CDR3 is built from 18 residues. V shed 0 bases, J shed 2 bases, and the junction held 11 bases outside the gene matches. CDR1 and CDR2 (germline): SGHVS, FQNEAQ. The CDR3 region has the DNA TGTGCCAGCAGCTTAGCGTCCCGGGACAGGGCTTTTACCTACGAGCAGTACTTC. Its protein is CASSLASRDRAFTYEQYF.

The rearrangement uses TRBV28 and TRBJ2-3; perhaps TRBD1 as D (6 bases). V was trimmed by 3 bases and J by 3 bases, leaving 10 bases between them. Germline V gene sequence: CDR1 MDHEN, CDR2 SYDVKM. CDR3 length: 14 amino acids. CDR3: CASSFQQGTDTQYF. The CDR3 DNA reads TGTGCCAGCAGTTTTCAACAGGGAACAGATACGCAGTATTTT.

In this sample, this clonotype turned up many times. Here the CDR3 reads CASSERQSNQPQHF. DNA of the CDR3: TGCGCCAGCAGTGAAAGACAGAGCAATCAGCCCCAGCATTTT. The chain recombines TRBV10-2 with TRBJ1-5, with a tentative D call TRBD1 (5 bases). Trimming took off 3 bases at V and 1 base at J, with 7 bases between the two ends. The germline gives CDR1 WSHSY, CDR2 SAAADI. The CDR3 is made up of 14 amino acids.

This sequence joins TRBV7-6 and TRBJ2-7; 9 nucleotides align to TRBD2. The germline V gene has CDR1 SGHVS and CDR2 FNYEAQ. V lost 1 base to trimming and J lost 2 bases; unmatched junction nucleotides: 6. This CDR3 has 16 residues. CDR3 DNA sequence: TGTGCCAGCAGCTTAGGCGTAGCGGGGGCGACCTACGAGCAGTACTTC. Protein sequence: CASSLGVAGATYEQYF.

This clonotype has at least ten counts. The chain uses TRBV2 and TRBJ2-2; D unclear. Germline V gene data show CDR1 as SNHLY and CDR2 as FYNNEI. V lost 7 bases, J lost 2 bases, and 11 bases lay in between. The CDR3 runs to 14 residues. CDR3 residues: CASKVRPNTGELFF. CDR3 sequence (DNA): TGTGCCAGCAAAGTCCGGCCTAACACCGGGGAGCTGTTTTTT.

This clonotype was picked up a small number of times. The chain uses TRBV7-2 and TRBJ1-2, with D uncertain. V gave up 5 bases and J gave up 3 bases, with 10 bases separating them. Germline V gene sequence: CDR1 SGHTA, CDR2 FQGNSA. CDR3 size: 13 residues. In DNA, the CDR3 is TGTGCCAGCAGCCCTCGGACCTACTATGGCTACACCTTC. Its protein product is CASSPRTYYGYTF. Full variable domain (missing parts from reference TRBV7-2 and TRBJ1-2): GAGVSQSPSNKVTEKGKDVELRCDPISGHTALYWYRQSLGQGLEFLIYFQGNSAPDKSGLPSDRFSAERTGGSVSTLTIQRTQQEDSAVYLCASSPRTYYGYTFGSGTRLTVV.

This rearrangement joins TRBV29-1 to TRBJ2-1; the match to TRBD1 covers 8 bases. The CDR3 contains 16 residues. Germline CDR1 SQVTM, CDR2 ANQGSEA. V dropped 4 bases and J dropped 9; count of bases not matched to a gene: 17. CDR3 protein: CSVGVEDRVASGEQFF. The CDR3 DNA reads TGCAGCGTTGGGGTGGAGGACAGGGTCGCTTCGGGTGAGCAGTTCTTC.

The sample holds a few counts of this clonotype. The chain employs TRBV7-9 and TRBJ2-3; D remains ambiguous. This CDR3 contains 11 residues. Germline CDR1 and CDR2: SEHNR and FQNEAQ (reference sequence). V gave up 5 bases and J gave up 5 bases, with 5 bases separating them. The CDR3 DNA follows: TGTGCCAGCAGCCGACAAGATACGCAGTATTTT. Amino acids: CASSRQDTQYF. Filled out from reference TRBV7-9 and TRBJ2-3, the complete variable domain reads DTGVSQNPRHKITKRGQNVTFRCDPISEHNRLYWYRQTLGQGPEFLTYFQNEAQLEKSRLLSDRFSAERPKGSFSTLEIQRTEQGDSAMYLCASSRQDTQYFGPGTRLTVL.